This passage covers 21 T cell receptor beta chains from one sample sequenced in a study of T cell changes during pregnancy in multiple sclerosis. The data were produced by immunoSEQ multiplex PCR, yet TCRdb's version contains in-frame clones alone and is incomplete. Of about 48,000 clones listed, approximately 85% are singletons. The starting material was CD4+ T cells from peripheral blood mononuclear cells, obtained in the second trimester of pregnancy. The receptors were sampled from a female donor with multiple sclerosis, enrolled in a pregnancy study.

The chain uses TRBV18 and TRBJ2-2, with no clear D. This CDR3 has 16 amino acids. Trimming shortened V by 2 bases and J by 1 base, and 11 bases separated the two germline ends. CDR1 KGHSH and CDR2 LQKENI come from the germline V gene. In nucleotides, the CDR3 is TGTGCCAGCTCACCAAACACCCAAATGAACACCGGGGAGCTGTTTTTT. Protein product: CASSPNTQMNTGELFF. Supplemented by reference TRBV18 and TRBJ2-2, the full variable domain reads NAGVMQNPRHLVRRRGQEARLRCSPMKGHSHVYWYRQLPEEGLKFMVYLQKENIIDESGMPKERFSAEFPKEGPSILRIQQVVRGDSAAYFCASSPNTQMNTGELFFGEGSRLTVL.

The chain joins TRBV9 to TRBJ2-3; TRBD2 aligns across 9 bases. The ends lost 6 bases at V and 5 bases at J; junction bases unmatched: 13. This CDR3 spans 16 amino acids. The V gene's germline CDR1 is SGDLS and CDR2 YYNGEE. The CDR3 DNA reads TGTGCCAGCACCAAGGGGGCGGGAGGGCCGGGAGATACGCAGTATTTT. Protein: CASTKGAGGPGDTQYF.

The chain uses TRBV6-4 and TRBJ1-3; TRBD1 is a possible D gene (6 bases). Looked up from germline, CDR1 is MRHNA and CDR2 is SNTAGT. CDR3 length: 19 amino acids. The V and J ends lost 0 bases and 4 bases respectively, with 22 bases between them. The CDR3 sequence is CASSDSSKRQELIGNTIYF. The CDR3 DNA reads as TGTGCCAGCAGTGACTCCAGCAAGAGACAGGAGTTGATAGGAAACACCATATATTTT.

The rearrangement joins TRBV19 to TRBJ1-1; TRBD1 aligns across 7 bases. The CDR3 loop spans 16 amino acids. The junction had 9 bases not matched to a gene; V was cut back by 5 bases and J by 0 bases. CDR1 is LNHDA and CDR2 is SQIVND in the germline V gene (reference sequence). In DNA, the CDR3 is TGTGCCAGTAGTCAAAGCAGTAGGGGGCTGAACACTGAAGCTTTCTTT. Translation gives CASSQSSRGLNTEAFF.

The chain employs TRBV5-1 and TRBJ2-2, with 14 bases that match TRBD2. Germline CDR1 is SGHRS and CDR2 is YFSETQ. The CDR3 length is 13 residues. V shed 4 bases, J shed 13 bases, and the junction held 3 bases outside the gene matches. This CDR3 is CASSPTSGRALFF. The CDR3 nucleotides read TGCGCCAGCAGCCCGACTAGCGGGAGGGCGCTGTTTTTT.

The chain joins TRBV5-6 to TRBJ1-2; no firm D call. V lost 0 bases and J 6 bases, leaving 6 bases between the germline ends. Per germline, CDR1 SGHDT and CDR2 YYEEEE. The CDR3 runs 12 residues. The CDR3 protein is CASSLEAHGYTF. In DNA, the CDR3 is TGTGCCAGCAGCTTGGAAGCCCATGGCTACACCTTC.

The rearrangement joins TRBV5-6 to TRBJ1-5; maybe TRBD1 (6 bases). This CDR3 is built from 14 residues. The germline gives CDR1 SGHDT, CDR2 YYEEEE. Trimming took 1 base from V and 8 from J, leaving 13 bases between them. CDR3 DNA sequence: TGTGCCAGCAGCTTGTGGCGGGGGCCGGAGCCCCAGCATTTT. Translated: CASSLWRGPEPQHF.

The chain has TRBV11-2 and TRBJ1-2, with 7 bases matching TRBD1. This CDR3 is built from 12 residues. Germline loops: CDR1 SGHAT, CDR2 FQNNGV. Germline trimming cut 9 bases from V and 6 bases from J; bases unmatched to any gene: 7. In nucleotides, the CDR3 is TGTGCCAGTTCGACGACAGGGAATGGCTACACCTTC. This sequence encodes CASSTTGNGYTF.

This sequence joins TRBV2 and TRBJ2-7, with a possible D match to TRBD2 (6 bases). CDR1 SNHLY and CDR2 FYNNEI come from the germline V gene. The CDR3 is 15 amino acids. Trimming took off 5 bases at V and 3 bases at J, with 17 bases between the two ends. The CDR3 sequence: CASSFGSPGFYEQYF. The CDR3 nucleotides are TGTGCCAGCAGTTTCGGGAGCCCGGGATTCTACGAGCAGTACTTC.

The rearrangement links TRBV5-1 to TRBJ2-3; tentatively, D is TRBD2 (5 bases). The V end lost 1 base, the J end lost 2 bases, and 11 bases lay between the germline ends. From germline, CDR1 is SGHRS and CDR2 YFSETQ. CDR3 size: 15 residues. The CDR3 DNA is TGCGCCAGCAGCTTGTTTTCGGGGAACACAGATACGCAGTATTTT. Its protein is CASSLFSGNTDTQYF.

V usage is TRBV7-3 and J usage is TRBJ2-3; 11 bases agree with TRBD1. Trimming at V came to 2 bases and at J to 3 bases, leaving 7 bases not matched to a gene. The CDR3 totals 17 residues. Germline V lookup: CDR1 SGHTA, CDR2 FQGTGA. This chain's CDR3 is CASSLPGQGVLTDTQYF. Here the CDR3 DNA reads TGTGCCAGCAGCTTACCGGGACAGGGGGTTTTGACAGATACGCAGTATTTT.

The genes are TRBV18 and TRBJ1-2; tentative D call: TRBD1 (5 bases). Trimming stripped 0 bases from V and 6 bases from J, with 8 bases between. There are 13 residues in the CDR3. From germline, CDR1 is KGHSH and CDR2 LQKENI. In DNA, the CDR3 is TGTGCCAGCTCACCACCGGCGGGGGATGGCTACACCTTC. It yields the protein CASSPPAGDGYTF.

This sequence joins TRBV5-4 and TRBJ2-7, with TRBD2 matching 8 bases. J gave up 7 bases and V 3 bases, and 15 bases lay outside the gene matches. The CDR3 sequence is 16 residues long. Germline CDR1 SGHNT, CDR2 YYREEE (reference sequence). CDR3 DNA sequence: TGTGCCAGCAGCTGGCGGGGAGGTAGCGGGAAGGGAGAGCAGTACTTC. This translates into CASSWRGGSGKGEQYF.

The V gene is TRBV30, the J gene TRBJ2-7; possibly TRBD1 for D (6 bases). CDR3 size: 12 residues. Germline CDR1 and CDR2: GTSNPN and SVGIG (reference sequence). V dropped 7 bases and J dropped 2 bases, with 12 bases sitting between them. The CDR3 region has the DNA TGTGCCTTCAACAGGGTCCCCTACGAGCAGTACTTC. It codes for CAFNRVPYEQYF.

The chain links TRBV25-1 to TRBJ1-2; 12 nucleotides align to TRBD1. V lost 1 base to trimming and J lost 4 bases; unmatched junction nucleotides: 10. From germline, CDR1 is MGHDK and CDR2 SYGVNS. The CDR3 is 18 residues long. CDR3 sequence reads: CASSESLGQGATVYGYTF. DNA of the CDR3: TGTGCCAGCAGTGAATCTCTGGGACAGGGGGCAACAGTCTATGGCTACACCTTC.

The V call is TRBV4-2, the J call TRBJ1-3; possibly TRBD1 for D (6 bases). V lost 4 bases and J lost 0, with 25 bases in between. Germline assignment: CDR1 LGHNA and CDR2 YNFKEQ. The CDR3 is made up of 20 amino acids. The CDR3 bases are TGTGCCAGCAGCCTTGATGACGAGGTTAGGGGGTTGCCCTCTGGAAACACCATATATTTT. Protein sequence: CASSLDDEVRGLPSGNTIYF.

This chain uses TRBV5-6 with TRBJ2-3; D is unclear. V lost 2 bases to trimming and J lost 1 base, with 11 bases between them. Germline-derived CDR1 and CDR2 are SGHDT and YYEEEE. CDR3 length: 15 residues. CDR3 DNA sequence: TGTGCCAGCAGCTTTACAGCAGCCGGCACAGATACGCAGTATTTT. As protein: CASSFTAAGTDTQYF.

The rearrangement uses TRBV28 and TRBJ1-3; unclear D gene. This CDR3 is 16 amino acids long. Trimming removed 6 bases at V and 4 bases at J, with 19 bases between. The germline V gene encodes CDR1 MDHEN and CDR2 SYDVKM. DNA for the CDR3: TGTGCCAGCAGCGGACTAGGGTTTGCGGGAGGAAACACCATATATTTT. It codes for CASSGLGFAGGNTIYF.

This clone appeared a few times. The J gene is TRBJ1-1, the V gene TRBV19; 7 bases fit TRBD1. Germline CDR1 LNHDA, CDR2 SQIVND (reference sequence). The trim removed 5 bases at V and 7 bases at J, leaving 10 bases unmatched. The CDR3 is made up of 14 amino acids. CDR3 sequence: CASSSRQGGGEAFF. CDR3 nucleotide sequence: TGTGCCAGTAGTTCCAGACAGGGCGGAGGTGAAGCTTTCTTT. Based on the CDR3 plus reference TRBV19 and TRBJ1-1, the full variable domain is DGGITQSPKYLFRKEGQNVTLSCEQNLNHDAMYWYRQDPGQGLRLIYYSQIVNDFQKGDIAEGYSVSREKKESFPLTVTSAQKNPTAFYLCASSSRQGGGEAFFGQGTRLTVV.

V and J are TRBV5-1 and TRBJ2-1, with 13 bases aligning to TRBD2. Germline values: CDR1 SGHRS, CDR2 YFSETQ. The trim removed 4 bases at V and 10 bases at J, leaving 8 bases unmatched. The CDR3 spans 15 residues. The CDR3 coding sequence is TGCGCCAGCAGCACCGGGACTAGCGGGGACCGGGAGCAGTTCTTC. The encoded protein is CASSTGTSGDREQFF. The variable domain in full, completed from reference TRBV5-1 and TRBJ2-1, reads KAGVTQTPRYLIKTRGQQVTLSCSPISGHRSVSWYQQTPGQGLQFLFEYFSETQRNKGNFPGRFSGRQFSNSRSEMNVSTLELGDSALYLCASSTGTSGDREQFFGPGTRLTVL.

The genes are TRBV7-9 and TRBJ2-3; D is perhaps TRBD2 (5 bases). The CDR3 consists of 15 residues. The V end lost 7 bases, the J end lost 1 base, and 15 bases lay between the germline ends. The V gene's germline CDR1 is SEHNR and CDR2 FQNEAQ (reference sequence). The CDR3 sequence: CASTKRGIGTDTQYF. The CDR3 DNA reads TGTGCCAGCACCAAACGGGGTATTGGCACAGATACGCAGTATTTT.